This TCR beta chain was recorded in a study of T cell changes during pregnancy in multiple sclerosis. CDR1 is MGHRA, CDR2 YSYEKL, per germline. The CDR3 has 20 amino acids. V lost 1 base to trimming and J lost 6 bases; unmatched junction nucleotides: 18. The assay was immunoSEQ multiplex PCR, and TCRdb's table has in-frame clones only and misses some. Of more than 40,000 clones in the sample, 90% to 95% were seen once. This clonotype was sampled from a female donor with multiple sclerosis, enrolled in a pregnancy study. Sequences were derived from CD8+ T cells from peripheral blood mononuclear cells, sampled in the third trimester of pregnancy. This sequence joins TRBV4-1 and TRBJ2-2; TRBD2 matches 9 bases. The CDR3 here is CASSQGPATSGPGGPGELFF. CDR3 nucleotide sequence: TGCGCCAGCAGCCAAGGTCCCGCGACTAGCGGTCCCGGTGGTCCCGGGGAGCTGTTTTTT.